The next 27 T cell receptor beta chains were all read from a single sample in a study of T cell responses to AZD1222 COVID-19 vaccine. Generated by immunoSEQ multiplex PCR, the TCRdb table keeps only in-frame clones and is missing some. The sample includes 95,000 to 150,000 clones, around 94% seen only once; the top ten take around 1.8%. Material: peripheral blood, obtained on day 0 of AZD1222 vaccination. These receptors all stem from an adult in good health.

The rearrangement uses TRBV28 and TRBJ1-1; D is ambiguous. The CDR3 is made up of 15 amino acids. The germline gives CDR1 MDHEN, CDR2 SYDVKM. Trimming cost V 5 bases and J 0 bases, with 13 bases left between them. Written as DNA, the CDR3 is TGTGCCAGCAGTCGGTCCTACGGGTTGAACACTGAAGCTTTCTTT. Encoded protein: CASSRSYGLNTEAFF.

The chain uses TRBV27 and TRBJ1-2; tentative D call: TRBD1 (6 bases). V was pared by 4 bases and J by 3 bases, with 18 bases between. Germline CDR1 and CDR2: MNHEY and SMNVEV (reference sequence). The CDR3 consists of 16 residues. The CDR3 coding sequence is TGTGCCAGCAGTTCCTCCCAGTGGAGGGGGTACTATGGCTACACCTTC. Translated: CASSSSQWRGYYGYTF.

This chain uses TRBV4-1 with TRBJ1-1; 10 nucleotides line up with TRBD1. V was clipped by 0 bases and J by 4 bases; unmatched bases: 8. The CDR3 consists of 17 residues. Germline loops: CDR1 MGHRA, CDR2 YSYEKL. The DNA of the CDR3 is TGCGCCAGCAGCCAAGAGGGACAGGGGTCTTATGGCACTGAAGCTTTCTTT. Protein product: CASSQEGQGSYGTEAFF.

The V gene is TRBV10-1, the J gene TRBJ1-1; D remains ambiguous. The germline V gene encodes CDR1 WNHNN and CDR2 SYGVQD (reference sequence). The V end was cut by 3 bases, the J end by 1 base, with 12 bases between. There are 15 residues in the CDR3. The CDR3 sequence is CASSDPGYPNTEAFF. The CDR3 DNA is TGCGCCAGCAGTGATCCGGGATATCCGAACACTGAAGCTTTCTTT.

This chain connects TRBV6-5 to TRBJ1-2; no definite D call. The length of the CDR3 is 13 residues. Germline V gene lookup returns CDR1 MNHEY and CDR2 SVGAGI. Trimming cost V 6 bases and J 8 bases, with 16 bases left between them. CDR3 in amino acids: CASRDSPTRGYTF. The CDR3 region has the DNA TGTGCCAGCAGAGATAGCCCCACGAGGGGCTACACCTTC.

The rearrangement links TRBV19 to TRBJ1-2; perhaps TRBD1 as D (6 bases). The CDR3 is made up of 12 amino acids. CDR1 and CDR2 from the germline V gene are LNHDA and SQIVND (reference sequence). The V end was cut by 7 bases, the J end by 4 bases, with 10 bases between. In DNA form, the CDR3 reads TGTGCCAGTACCGAAGGGGGCTATGGCTACACCTTC. This translates into CASTEGGYGYTF.

The chain carries TRBV7-2 and TRBJ2-1; 7 bases are a match to TRBD2. V trimming: 1 base; J trimming: 8 bases; junction bases outside the gene matches: 5. Germline V gene sequence: CDR1 SGHTA, CDR2 FQGNSA. The CDR3 loop spans 14 amino acids. CDR3 nucleotides: TGTGCCAGCAGCTTAGATCGCGGGGGATATGAGCAGTTCTTC. Protein product: CASSLDRGGYEQFF.

The chain recombines TRBV3-1 (or the pseudogene TRBV3-2) with TRBJ2-1; either TRBD1 or TRBD2 may fit D (6 bases each). There are 16 residues in the CDR3. The ends were cut back, 4 bases at V and 6 bases at J, with 19 bases in the middle. CDR1 LGHDT and CDR2 YNNKEL come from the germline V gene (reference sequence). The CDR3 region is CASSPMGGALLNEQFF. The CDR3 DNA reads as TGTGCCAGCAGCCCCATGGGGGGCGCGTTGCTCAATGAGCAGTTCTTC.

V is TRBV4-1 and J is TRBJ1-2; TRBD1 might be the D (6 bases). The CDR3 is 15 residues long. Trimming shortened V by 0 bases and J by 8 bases, and 16 bases separated the two germline ends. Germline V gene lookup returns CDR1 MGHRA and CDR2 YSYEKL. For the CDR3, the DNA is TGCGCCAGCAGCCAAGATCCCCAGGGGCTGGTAGGCTACACCTTC. Translation: CASSQDPQGLVGYTF.

The chain has TRBV27 and TRBJ1-2; 8 bases are shared with TRBD1. CDR3 length equals 15 residues. V shed 5 bases and J 7 bases; nucleotides not matched to a gene: 12. The germline gives CDR1 MNHEY, CDR2 SMNVEV (reference sequence). The CDR3 DNA reads as TGTGCCAGCAGTCCCGGCGGACAGGGCTACGGTGGCTACACCTTC. This sequence encodes CASSPGGQGYGGYTF.

The chain combines TRBV5-1 with TRBJ2-7; TRBD2 might be the D (5 bases). V lost 1 base and J lost 0, with 11 bases in between. Looked up from germline, CDR1 is SGHRS and CDR2 is YFSETQ. The CDR3 sequence is 15 residues long. The CDR3 region is CASSLSLGSSYEQYF. In nucleotides, the CDR3 is TGCGCCAGCAGCTTGTCCCTGGGGAGCTCCTACGAGCAGTACTTC.

V and J are TRBV9 and TRBJ2-1; 10 nucleotides align to TRBD2. Germline-derived CDR1 and CDR2 are SGDLS and YYNGEE. There are 13 residues in the CDR3. J lost 7 bases, V lost 2 bases, and 0 bases had no gene match. DNA for the CDR3: TGTGCCAGCAGCGTGGGACTAGCGAATGAGCAGTTCTTC. Translated, it gives CASSVGLANEQFF. Drawing the rest from reference TRBV9 and TRBJ2-1, the complete variable domain is DSGVTQTPKHLITATGQRVTLRCSPRSGDLSVYWYQQSLDQGLQFLIQYYNGEERAKGNILERFSAQQFPDLHSELNLSSLELGDSALYFCASSVGLANEQFFGPGTRLTVL.

This sequence joins TRBV30 and TRBJ2-3; D ambiguous. Germline values: CDR1 GTSNPN, CDR2 SVGIG (reference sequence). Trimming shortened V by 1 base and J by 3 bases, and 5 bases separated the two germline ends. This CDR3 is 12 amino acids long. The CDR3 protein is CAWSALTDTQYF. For the CDR3, the DNA is TGTGCCTGGAGTGCCCTAACAGATACGCAGTATTTT.

The chain recombines TRBV30 with TRBJ2-3, with D perhaps matching TRBD2 (6 bases). The V gene's germline CDR1 is GTSNPN and CDR2 SVGIG (reference sequence). The CDR3 runs to 14 residues. V dropped 2 bases and J dropped 2 bases, with 11 bases sitting between them. CDR3 sequence (DNA): TGTGCCTGGAGTCGGGGACTTGTCACAGATACGCAGTATTTT. This sequence encodes CAWSRGLVTDTQYF. Combining the CDR3 with reference TRBV30 and TRBJ2-3 gives the whole variable domain SQTIHQWPATLVQPVGSPLSLECTVEGTSNPNLYWYRQAAGRGLQLLFYSVGIGQISSEVPQNLSASRPQDRQFILSSKKLLLSDSGFYLCAWSRGLVTDTQYFGPGTRLTVL.

V usage is TRBV12-3 or TRBV12-4 and J usage is TRBJ1-4, with 8 positions matching TRBD1. The CDR3 totals 13 residues. With V trimmed by 5 bases and J by 7 bases, 3 bases remained unmatched. The CDR3 here is CASSGQGPEKLFF. In DNA, the CDR3 is TGTGCCAGCAGTGGACAGGGACCTGAAAAACTGTTTTTT.

CDR3 coding DNA: TGTGCCAGCAGTTTATTGGGTGGGAGCAATCAGCCCCAGCATTTT. Its translation: CASSLLGGSNQPQHF. V is TRBV28 and J is TRBJ1-5, with unresolved D. This CDR3 spans 15 amino acids. Deletions cut 1 base from V and 1 base from J, with 8 bases between. The germline CDR1 and CDR2 sequences are MDHEN and SYDVKM.

This chain connects TRBV7-8 to TRBJ1-5; D ambiguous. From germline, CDR1 is SGHVS and CDR2 FQNEAQ. The CDR3 has 14 amino acids. Between the trimmed V and J ends, which lost 5 bases and 4 bases, there was a span of 12 bases. The chain's CDR3 is CASSREQVNQPQHF. CDR3 coding DNA: TGTGCCAGCAGCAGAGAGCAGGTAAATCAGCCCCAGCATTTT.

The chain links TRBV19 to TRBJ1-2, with a weak D call TRBD1 (5 bases). The CDR3 runs to 14 residues. V was pared by 1 base and J by 5 bases, with 11 bases between. The germline V gene encodes CDR1 LNHDA and CDR2 SQIVND (reference sequence). This CDR3 is CASSIGFRGYGYTF. CDR3 bases: TGTGCCAGTAGTATAGGTTTTAGGGGATATGGCTACACCTTC.

V and J are TRBV12-3 or TRBV12-4 and TRBJ1-2; D gene uncertain. The V and J ends lost 4 bases and 2 bases respectively, with 5 bases between them. The CDR3 is 12 amino acids. CDR3 amino acids: CASSSGNYGYTF. As DNA, the CDR3 is TGTGCCAGCAGTTCCGGAAACTATGGCTACACCTTC.

The chain joins TRBV19 to TRBJ1-2, with no clear D. The V end was cut by 1 base, the J end by 4 bases, with 10 bases between. The CDR3 covers 14 residues. Per the germline V gene, CDR1 is LNHDA and CDR2 is SQIVND (reference sequence). The CDR3 reads CASSIGSISYGYTF. DNA for the CDR3: TGTGCCAGTAGTATAGGTAGTATAAGCTATGGCTACACCTTC. Full variable domain (rest looked up from reference TRBV19 and TRBJ1-2): DGGITQSPKYLFRKEGQNVTLSCEQNLNHDAMYWYRQDPGQGLRLIYYSQIVNDFQKGDIAEGYSVSREKKESFPLTVTSAQKNPTAFYLCASSIGSISYGYTFGSGTRLTVV.

The rearrangement joins TRBV5-1 to TRBJ1-5, with 9 nucleotides matching TRBD1. The V gene end was trimmed by 3 bases and the J gene end by 8 bases; junction bases not matched to a gene: 6. The CDR3 runs to 14 residues. In germline, CDR1 is SGHRS, CDR2 YFSETQ. The CDR3: CASSSGQGREPQHF. In DNA form, the CDR3 reads TGCGCCAGCAGCTCGGGACAGGGAAGGGAGCCCCAGCATTTT. Looking up the rest from reference TRBV5-1 and TRBJ1-5 gives the full variable domain: KAGVTQTPRYLIKTRGQQVTLSCSPISGHRSVSWYQQTPGQGLQFLFEYFSETQRNKGNFPGRFSGRQFSNSRSEMNVSTLELGDSALYLCASSSGQGREPQHFGDGTRLSIL.

The rearrangement joins TRBV7-2 to TRBJ1-5; D unclear. Germline CDR1 is SGHTA and CDR2 is FQGNSA. CDR3 length equals 13 residues. Trimming pared 3 bases from V and 3 bases from J, leaving 6 bases between. CDR3 coding DNA: TGTGCCAGCAGCTTTATTGCCAATCAGCCCCAGCATTTT. It codes for CASSFIANQPQHF.

The genes are TRBV10-1 and TRBJ1-5; TRBD1 aligns across 11 bases. The germline V gene encodes CDR1 WNHNN and CDR2 SYGVQD (reference sequence). V gave up 8 bases and J gave up 3 bases; unmatched junction bases: 3. The CDR3 extends over 14 amino acids. The CDR3 here is CASPDRGPNQPQHF. The CDR3 region has the DNA TGCGCCAGCCCGGACAGGGGGCCCAATCAGCCCCAGCATTTT.

V usage is TRBV3-1 (or the pseudogene TRBV3-2) and J usage is TRBJ1-2, with no clear D. Trimming removed 0 bases from V and 8 bases from J, with 10 bases in between. There are 13 residues in the CDR3. Germline V lookup: CDR1 LGHDT, CDR2 YNNKEL (reference sequence). The CDR3 sequence is CASSQESRRGYTF. The DNA for the CDR3 is TGTGCCAGCAGCCAAGAGTCCCGTCGGGGCTACACCTTC.

The rearrangement uses TRBV27 and TRBJ2-5; 9 bases are a match to TRBD1. Germline assignment: CDR1 MNHEY and CDR2 SMNVEV (reference sequence). The CDR3 length is 15 residues. The V segment lost 6 bases and the J segment 4 bases; nucleotides outside the gene matches: 9. The CDR3 is CASSPGTGFRETQYF. CDR3 DNA sequence: TGTGCCAGCAGCCCCGGGACAGGGTTTCGAGAGACCCAGTACTTC.

The chain carries TRBV2 and TRBJ1-2; TRBD1 is a possible D gene (6 bases). The CDR3 sequence is 12 residues long. V was clipped by 4 bases and J by 7 bases, with 10 bases between them. Germline V gene data show CDR1 as SNHLY and CDR2 as FYNNEI. CDR3 nucleotides: TGTGCCAGCAGTGTAGGACAGTTTGGCTACACCTTC. It specifies CASSVGQFGYTF.

V usage is TRBV7-3 and J usage is TRBJ2-3, with 8 bases that match TRBD2. V was pared by 5 bases and J by 1 base, with 5 bases of the junction left unmatched. CDR3 size: 15 residues. The germline V gene encodes CDR1 SGHTA and CDR2 FQGTGA. The CDR3: CASSPAGDRTDTQYF. CDR3 coding DNA: TGTGCCAGCAGCCCAGCGGGGGATCGCACAGATACGCAGTATTTT.